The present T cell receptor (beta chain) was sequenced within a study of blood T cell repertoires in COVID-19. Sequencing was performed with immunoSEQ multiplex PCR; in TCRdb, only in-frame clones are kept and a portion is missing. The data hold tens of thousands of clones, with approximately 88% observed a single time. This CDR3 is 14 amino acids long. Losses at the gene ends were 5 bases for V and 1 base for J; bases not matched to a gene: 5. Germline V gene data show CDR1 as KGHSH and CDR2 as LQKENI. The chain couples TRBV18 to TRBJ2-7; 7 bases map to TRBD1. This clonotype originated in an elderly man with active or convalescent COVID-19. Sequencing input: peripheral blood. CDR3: CASSARQGSYEQYF. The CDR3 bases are TGTGCCAGCTCAGCAAGACAGGGTTCCTACGAGCAGTACTTC.